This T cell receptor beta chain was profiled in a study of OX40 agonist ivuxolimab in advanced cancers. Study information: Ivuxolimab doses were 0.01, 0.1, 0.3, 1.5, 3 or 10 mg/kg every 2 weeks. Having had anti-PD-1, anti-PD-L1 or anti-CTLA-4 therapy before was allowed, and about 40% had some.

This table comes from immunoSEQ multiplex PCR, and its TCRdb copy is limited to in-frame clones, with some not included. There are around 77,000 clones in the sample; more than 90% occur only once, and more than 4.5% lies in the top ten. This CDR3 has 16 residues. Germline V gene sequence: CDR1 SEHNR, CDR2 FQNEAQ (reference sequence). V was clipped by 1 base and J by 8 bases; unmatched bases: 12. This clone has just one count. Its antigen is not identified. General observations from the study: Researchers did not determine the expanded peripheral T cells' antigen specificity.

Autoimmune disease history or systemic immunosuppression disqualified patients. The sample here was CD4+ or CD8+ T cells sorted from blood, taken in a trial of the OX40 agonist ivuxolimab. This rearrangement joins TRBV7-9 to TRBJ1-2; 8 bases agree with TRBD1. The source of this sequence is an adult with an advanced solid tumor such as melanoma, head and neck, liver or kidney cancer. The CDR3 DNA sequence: TGTGCCAGCAGCTTAGGGTTGGCCGAGACAGGGGTCGGCTACACCTTC. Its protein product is CASSLGLAETGVGYTF.